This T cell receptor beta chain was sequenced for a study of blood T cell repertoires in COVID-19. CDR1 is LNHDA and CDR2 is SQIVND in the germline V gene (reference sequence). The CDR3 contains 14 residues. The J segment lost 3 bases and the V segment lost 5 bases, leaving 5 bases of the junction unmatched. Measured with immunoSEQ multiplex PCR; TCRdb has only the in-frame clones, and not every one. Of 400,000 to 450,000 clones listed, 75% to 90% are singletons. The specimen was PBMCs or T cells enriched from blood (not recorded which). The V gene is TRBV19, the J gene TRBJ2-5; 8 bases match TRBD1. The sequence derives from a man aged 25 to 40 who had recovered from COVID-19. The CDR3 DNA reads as TGTGCCAGTAGTGGACAGGGCGGGAAAGAGACCCAGTACTTC. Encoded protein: CASSGQGGKETQYF.